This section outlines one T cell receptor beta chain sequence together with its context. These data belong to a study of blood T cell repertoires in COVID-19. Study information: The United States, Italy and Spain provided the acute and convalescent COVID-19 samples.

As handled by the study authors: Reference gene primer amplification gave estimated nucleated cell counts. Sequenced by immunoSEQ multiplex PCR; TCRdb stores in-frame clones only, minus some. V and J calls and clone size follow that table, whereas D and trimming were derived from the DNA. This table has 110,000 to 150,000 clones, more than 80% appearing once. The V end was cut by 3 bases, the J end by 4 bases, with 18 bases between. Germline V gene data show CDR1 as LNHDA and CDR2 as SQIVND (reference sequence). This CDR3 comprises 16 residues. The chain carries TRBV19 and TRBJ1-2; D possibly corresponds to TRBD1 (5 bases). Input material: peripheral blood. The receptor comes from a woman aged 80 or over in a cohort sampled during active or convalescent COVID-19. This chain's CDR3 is CASSMGPGIPGYGYTF. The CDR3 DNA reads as TGTGCCAGTAGTATGGGCCCAGGGATTCCGGGCTATGGCTACACCTTC.